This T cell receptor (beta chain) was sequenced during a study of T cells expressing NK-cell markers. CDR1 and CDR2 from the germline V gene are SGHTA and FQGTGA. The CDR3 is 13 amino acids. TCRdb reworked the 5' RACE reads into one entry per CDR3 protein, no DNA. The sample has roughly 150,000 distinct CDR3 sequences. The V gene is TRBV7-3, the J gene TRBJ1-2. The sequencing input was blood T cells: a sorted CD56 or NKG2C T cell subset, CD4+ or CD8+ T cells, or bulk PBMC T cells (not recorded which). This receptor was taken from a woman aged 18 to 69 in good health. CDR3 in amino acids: CASSPDCNYGYTF. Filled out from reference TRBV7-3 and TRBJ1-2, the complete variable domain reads GAGVSQTPSNKVTEKGKYVELRCDPISGHTALYWYRQSLGQGPEFLIYFQGTGAADDSGLPNDRFFAVRPEGSVSTLKIQRTERGDSAVYLCASSPDCNYGYTFGSGTRLTVV.